Described below is a single T cell receptor beta chain sequence and its context. Its antigen is not identified. These data come from a study of response to subunit inactivated influenza vaccine. There are 13 residues in the CDR3. The germline V and J ends were trimmed by 5 bases and 5 bases, with 12 bases remaining between them. TCRdb re-analysed the RT-PCR reads in MiXCR, keeping a single row per CDR3 protein. The sample yields approximately 530,000 distinct CDR3 sequences, 10% to 15% seen once. Broader study findings: The study's authors posited that every seasonal influenza vaccination enlists few new T cells.

The sample consisted of PBMCs from blood, taken about 40 days after vaccination. The rearrangement joins TRBV12-3 or TRBV12-4 to TRBJ1-2; a possible D gene is TRBD1 (5 bases). The TCR originated in a man aged 45 to 65 who received an inactivated influenza vaccine. CDR3: CASSVGTEYGYTF. CDR3 coding DNA: TGTGCCAGCAGTGTCGGGACGGAGTATGGCTACACCTTC.